Listed below are T cell receptor beta chains from one sample, sequenced in a study of CD8 T cells in ankylosing spondylitis. A single record per CDR3 protein comes from TCRdb applying MiXCR to the 5' RACE reads. Counted here are approximately 300,000 distinct CDR3 sequences, around 19% occurring once; the ten biggest clones make up 7.5% to 9%. The sample taken for sequencing was blood, either unsorted or a sorted T cell fraction (not recorded which). Receptors were obtained from a male donor with ankylosing spondylitis or in good health (not recorded which). CDR3s include the opening cysteine and the closing phenylalanine or tryptophan. D genes are given only for firm matches. Size is stated for part of the rows, as once, few or many counts, or as a class when the clone is expanded.

d_gene: .; abundance: .; j_gene: TRBJ1-4; v_gene: TRBV7-9; CDR3aa: CASSRGLEGGKLFF; CDR3nt: TGTGCCAGCAGCCGAGGACTTGAGGGCGGAAAACTGTTTTTT
d_gene: .; abundance: few; j_gene: TRBJ2-5; v_gene: TRBV5-1; CDR3aa: CASSLGTNQETQYF; CDR3nt: TGCGCCAGCAGCTTGGGAACCAACCAAGAGACCCAGTACTTC
d_gene: .; abundance: few; j_gene: TRBJ2-1; v_gene: TRBV5-5; CDR3aa: CATGLGAGHSYNEQFF; CDR3nt: TGTGCCACCGGGCTTGGAGCCGGTCACTCCTACAATGAGCAGTTCTTC
d_gene: .; abundance: .; j_gene: TRBJ1-2; v_gene: TRBV10-3; CDR3aa: CAISEHTYGYTF; CDR3nt: TGTGCCATCAGTGAACATACCTATGGCTACACCTTC
d_gene: .; abundance: few; j_gene: TRBJ1-1; v_gene: TRBV7-3; CDR3aa: CASSPGADTEAFF; CDR3nt: TGTGCCAGCAGCCCAGGGGCGGACACTGAAGCTTTCTTT
d_gene: TRBD2; abundance: few; j_gene: TRBJ2-5; v_gene: TRBV3-1; CDR3aa: CASSLRLGGGAVAQTQYF; CDR3nt: TGTGCCAGCAGTCTGCGACTTGGCGGGGGGGCTGTTGCGCAGACCCAGTACTTC
d_gene: TRBD2; abundance: few; j_gene: TRBJ2-5; v_gene: TRBV30; CDR3aa: CAWSVHGSGRGGQETQYF; CDR3nt: TGTGCCTGGAGTGTACACGGTAGCGGGAGAGGGGGCCAAGAGACCCAGTACTTC
d_gene: .; abundance: few; j_gene: TRBJ2-2; v_gene: TRBV28; CDR3aa: CASSFPANTGELFF; CDR3nt: TGTGCCAGCAGTTTTCCCGCGAACACCGGGGAGCTGTTTTTT
d_gene: .; abundance: .; j_gene: TRBJ2-3; v_gene: TRBV29-1; CDR3aa: CSVDRGSDTQYF; CDR3nt: TGCAGCGTTGACAGGGGTTCAGATACGCAGTATTTT
d_gene: TRBD2; abundance: few; j_gene: TRBJ2-1; v_gene: TRBV11-1; CDR3aa: CASSLRGGRAQDNEQFF; CDR3nt: TGTGCCAGCAGCTTGCGCGGCGGGAGAGCCCAGGATAATGAGCAGTTCTTC
d_gene: TRBD1; abundance: many; j_gene: TRBJ1-2; v_gene: TRBV5-5; CDR3aa: CASSSLDRDDYTF; CDR3nt: TGTGCCAGCAGCTCCCTGGACAGGGATGACTACACCTTC
d_gene: .; abundance: .; j_gene: TRBJ1-1; v_gene: TRBV13; CDR3aa: CASSLGRLGTEAFF; CDR3nt: TGTGCCAGCAGCTTGGGACGGCTGGGCACTGAAGCTTTCTTT
d_gene: .; abundance: few; j_gene: TRBJ2-2; v_gene: TRBV19; CDR3aa: CASSITGLDANTGELFF; CDR3nt: TGTGCCAGTAGTATTACAGGGCTGGACGCGAACACCGGGGAGCTGTTTTTT
d_gene: TRBD2; abundance: .; j_gene: TRBJ2-5; v_gene: TRBV4-2; CDR3aa: CASSRGPGGEQETQYF; CDR3nt: TGTGCCAGCAGCCGAGGCCCGGGAGGCGAACAAGAGACCCAGTACTTC
d_gene: TRBD1; abundance: .; j_gene: TRBJ1-2; v_gene: TRBV3-1; CDR3aa: CASSPSPGQGDYGYTF; CDR3nt: TGTGCCAGCAGCCCTTCCCCCGGACAGGGGGACTATGGCTACACCTTC
d_gene: TRBD1; abundance: .; j_gene: TRBJ1-2; v_gene: TRBV7-9; CDR3aa: CASSIRQGACGYTF; CDR3nt: TGTGCCAGCAGCATTCGACAGGGTGCCTGTGGCTACACCTTC
d_gene: TRBD1; abundance: many; j_gene: TRBJ2-2; v_gene: TRBV7-3; CDR3aa: CASRDRAGELFF; CDR3nt: TGTGCCAGCCGGGACAGGGCCGGGGAGCTGTTTTTT
d_gene: TRBD1; abundance: .; j_gene: TRBJ2-5; v_gene: TRBV29-1; CDR3aa: CSAAGGQGKMGETQYF; CDR3nt: TGCAGCGCAGCAGGGGGACAGGGAAAAATGGGGGAGACCCAGTACTTC
d_gene: .; abundance: .; j_gene: TRBJ2-1; v_gene: TRBV10-3; CDR3aa: CAIRSDRETHNEQFF; CDR3nt: TGTGCCATCAGAAGCGATCGGGAGACCCACAATGAGCAGTTCTTC
d_gene: TRBD1; abundance: .; j_gene: TRBJ1-2; v_gene: TRBV6-1; CDR3aa: CASRTGYNYGYTF; CDR3nt: TGTGCCAGCAGGACAGGGTACAACTATGGCTACACCTTC
d_gene: .; abundance: .; j_gene: TRBJ2-1; v_gene: TRBV3-1; CDR3aa: CASSRTSRGGADEQFF; CDR3nt: TGTGCCAGCAGCCGAACATCCAGGGGGGGGGCCGATGAGCAGTTCTTC
d_gene: .; abundance: .; j_gene: TRBJ2-1; v_gene: TRBV5-4; CDR3aa: CASNLGLRNNEQFF; CDR3nt: TGTGCCAGCAACTTGGGTTTACGGAACAATGAGCAGTTCTTC
d_gene: TRBD1; abundance: many; j_gene: TRBJ2-1; v_gene: TRBV5-1; CDR3aa: CASSTTGPIMGPVQFF; CDR3nt: TGCGCCAGCAGCACGACAGGGCCCATAATGGGACCGGTGCAGTTCTTC
d_gene: .; abundance: many; j_gene: TRBJ1-1; v_gene: TRBV27; CDR3aa: CASSEGPVNTEAFF; CDR3nt: TGTGCCAGCAGTGAGGGACCTGTGAACACTGAAGCTTTCTTT
d_gene: TRBD1; abundance: many; j_gene: TRBJ1-5; v_gene: TRBV5-6; CDR3aa: CASSHTGTGPNQPQHF; CDR3nt: TGTGCCAGCAGCCACACCGGGACAGGGCCCAATCAGCCCCAGCATTTT
d_gene: .; abundance: .; j_gene: TRBJ1-1; v_gene: TRBV7-2; CDR3aa: CASSLSPGEAFF; CDR3nt: TGTGCCAGCAGCTTATCGCCAGGTGAAGCTTTCTTT
d_gene: .; abundance: .; j_gene: TRBJ2-3; v_gene: TRBV5-1; CDR3aa: CASSSGDHTDTQYF; CDR3nt: TGCGCCAGCAGCTCAGGGGACCACACAGATACGCAGTATTTT
d_gene: .; abundance: few; j_gene: TRBJ2-4; v_gene: TRBV20-1; CDR3aa: CSAREDSLAKNIQYF; CDR3nt: TGCAGTGCTAGGGAGGACAGCCTAGCCAAAAACATTCAGTACTTC
d_gene: .; abundance: few; j_gene: TRBJ2-4; v_gene: TRBV12-3/TRBV12-4; CDR3aa: CASSLQVPKNIQYF; CDR3nt: TGTGCCAGCAGTTTGCAGGTTCCCAAAAACATTCAGTACTTC
d_gene: .; abundance: few; j_gene: TRBJ2-2; v_gene: TRBV6-5; CDR3aa: CASSYLTGPTGELFF; CDR3nt: TGTGCCAGCAGTTATTTGACGGGACCCACCGGGGAGCTGTTTTTT
d_gene: .; abundance: few; j_gene: TRBJ2-2; v_gene: TRBV20-1; CDR3aa: CSARDQWRENTGELFF; CDR3nt: TGCAGTGCTAGAGATCAGTGGCGGGAGAACACCGGGGAGCTGTTTTTT
d_gene: .; abundance: .; j_gene: TRBJ2-5; v_gene: TRBV5-1; CDR3aa: CASSPDSRGTQYF; CDR3nt: TGCGCCAGCAGCCCTGACAGTCGTGGGACCCAGTACTTC
d_gene: .; abundance: many; j_gene: TRBJ2-1; v_gene: TRBV24-1; CDR3aa: CATSDPGAGGYNEQFF; CDR3nt: TGTGCCACCAGTGATCCCGGAGCGGGTGGATACAATGAGCAGTTCTTC
d_gene: .; abundance: .; j_gene: TRBJ2-2; v_gene: TRBV24-1; CDR3aa: CATSDNRVSGELFF; CDR3nt: TGTGCCACCAGTGACAACAGGGTATCCGGGGAGCTGTTTTTT
d_gene: TRBD2; abundance: .; j_gene: TRBJ2-3; v_gene: TRBV20-1; CDR3aa: CSATASGRVDTQYF; CDR3nt: TGCAGCGCCACGGCTAGCGGGAGGGTAGATACGCAGTATTTT
d_gene: TRBD2; abundance: few; j_gene: TRBJ2-1; v_gene: TRBV7-8; CDR3aa: CASSLTTSGRAGEQFF; CDR3nt: TGTGCCAGCAGCCTAACCACTAGCGGGAGGGCCGGTGAGCAGTTCTTC
d_gene: .; abundance: .; j_gene: TRBJ1-5; v_gene: TRBV9; CDR3aa: CASSVGADNQPQHF; CDR3nt: TGTGCCAGCAGCGTAGGGGCAGACAATCAGCCCCAGCATTTT
d_gene: TRBD2; abundance: once; j_gene: TRBJ2-1; v_gene: TRBV7-2; CDR3aa: CASSYQAGGLNNEQFF; CDR3nt: TGTGCCAGCAGCTACCAAGCGGGGGGGCTGAACAATGAGCAGTTCTTC
d_gene: .; abundance: few; j_gene: TRBJ2-2; v_gene: TRBV29-1; CDR3aa: CSAWRSAGELFF; CDR3nt: TGCAGCGCCTGGAGATCAGCCGGGGAGCTGTTTTTT
d_gene: .; abundance: .; j_gene: TRBJ2-5; v_gene: TRBV29-1; CDR3aa: CSAKWGRETQYF; CDR3nt: TGCAGCGCCAAGTGGGGAAGAGAGACCCAGTACTTC
d_gene: .; abundance: .; j_gene: TRBJ1-1; v_gene: TRBV12-3/TRBV12-4; CDR3aa: CASSFSPGANTEAFF; CDR3nt: TGTGCCAGCAGTTTTAGTCCCGGCGCGAACACTGAAGCTTTCTTT
d_gene: .; abundance: .; j_gene: TRBJ2-1; v_gene: TRBV7-7; CDR3aa: CASSVGAPGDEQFF; CDR3nt: TGTGCTAGCAGCGTGGGGGCCCCTGGGGATGAGCAGTTCTTC
d_gene: .; abundance: .; j_gene: TRBJ2-2; v_gene: TRBV5-1; CDR3aa: CASSSGTLGGELFF; CDR3nt: TGCGCCAGCAGTTCCGGGACCCTGGGCGGGGAGCTGTTTTTT
d_gene: .; abundance: .; j_gene: TRBJ1-6; v_gene: TRBV12-3/TRBV12-4; CDR3aa: CASSLQDTYNSPLHF; CDR3nt: TGTGCCAGCAGTTTACAGGACACCTATAATTCACCCCTCCACTTT
d_gene: .; abundance: .; j_gene: TRBJ1-1; v_gene: TRBV5-1; CDR3aa: CASSYGTIELLNTEAFF; CDR3nt: TGCGCCAGCAGTTATGGGACAATCGAACTCCTCAACACTGAAGCTTTCTTT
d_gene: TRBD2; abundance: few; j_gene: TRBJ2-3; v_gene: TRBV20-1; CDR3aa: CSARGSSGGTDTQYF; CDR3nt: TGCAGTGCTAGAGGGTCTAGCGGGGGGACAGATACGCAGTATTTT
d_gene: .; abundance: many; j_gene: TRBJ2-5; v_gene: TRBV12-3/TRBV12-4; CDR3aa: CASSFSETQYF; CDR3nt: TGTGCCAGCAGCTTCTCTGAGACCCAGTACTTC
d_gene: .; abundance: few; j_gene: TRBJ1-2; v_gene: TRBV6-1; CDR3aa: CASTSLERPLYGYTF; CDR3nt: TGTGCCAGCACCTCCCTGGAAAGGCCCCTCTATGGCTACACCTTC
d_gene: .; abundance: many; j_gene: TRBJ1-2; v_gene: TRBV9; CDR3aa: CASSAPGPIHGYTF; CDR3nt: TGTGCCAGCAGCGCCCCGGGACCGATACATGGCTACACCTTC
d_gene: .; abundance: .; j_gene: TRBJ1-6; v_gene: TRBV5-6; CDR3aa: CASNIRATDNSPLHF; CDR3nt: TGTGCCAGCAATATTCGGGCGACCGATAATTCACCCCTCCACTTT
d_gene: .; abundance: .; j_gene: TRBJ2-3; v_gene: TRBV20-1; CDR3aa: CSAKLAVPRDTQYF; CDR3nt: TGCAGTGCCAAGCTCGCGGTCCCACGTGATACGCAGTATTTT
d_gene: TRBD2; abundance: .; j_gene: TRBJ2-3; v_gene: TRBV7-3; CDR3aa: CASSLTPSGSADTQYF; CDR3nt: TGTGCCAGCAGCTTAACCCCTAGCGGGAGCGCAGATACGCAGTATTTT
d_gene: .; abundance: .; j_gene: TRBJ2-2; v_gene: TRBV2; CDR3aa: CASSEHRNTGELFF; CDR3nt: TGTGCCAGCAGTGAACATAGGAACACCGGGGAGCTGTTTTTT
d_gene: .; abundance: .; j_gene: TRBJ2-1; v_gene: TRBV6-5; CDR3aa: CASSSPGGGTYNEQFF; CDR3nt: TGTGCCAGCAGTTCTCCAGGGGGGGGCACCTACAATGAGCAGTTCTTC